The rows below give T cell receptor beta chains drawn from one sample of a study of shared clonotypes between healthy human individuals. Generated by immunoSEQ multiplex PCR, the TCRdb table keeps only in-frame clones and is missing some. The sample lists some 1.5 million clones, around 98% seen once, with 0.45% in the top ten. Sequenced sample: naive CD4+ T cells sorted from blood. The origin of the receptors is a young man in good health. CDR3s include the opening cysteine and the closing phenylalanine or tryptophan. The order of the fields is D gene, V gene, J gene, clone size, CDR3 protein, CDR3 DNA. A D gene is named only where the DNA matches it firmly. The size of a clone is reported for some rows only, either as once, few or many, or as a class for expanded clones.

>TRBD2|TRBV30|TRBJ2-2|.
CARTSVNANTGELFF
TGTGCGCGGACTAGCGTGAACGCGAACACCGGGGAGCTGTTTTTT
>.|TRBV11-2|TRBJ1-3|.
CASSTYRTQSSGNTIYF
TGTGCCAGCAGCACCTACAGGACTCAGAGCTCTGGAAACACCATATATTTT
>.|TRBV4-3|TRBJ2-1|.
CASSQDLGWTSYNEQFF
TGCGCCAGCAGCCAAGATCTAGGCTGGACTTCCTACAATGAGCAGTTCTTC
>.|TRBV5-1|TRBJ2-7|.
CASSLDGGTYEQYF
TGCGCCAGCAGCTTGGATGGGGGAACCTACGAGCAGTACTTC
>TRBD2|TRBV7-9|TRBJ2-1|.
CASKTSGRDNEQFF
TGTGCCAGCAAAACTAGCGGGAGAGACAATGAGCAGTTCTTC
>.|TRBV19|TRBJ2-7|.
CASSIPVGPYEQYF
TGTGCCAGTAGTATCCCCGTGGGGCCTTACGAGCAGTACTTC
>TRBD1|TRBV6-1|TRBJ2-1|once
CASSYTSGQGNEQFF
TGTGCCAGCAGCTATACATCGGGACAGGGCAATGAGCAGTTCTTC
>.|TRBV27|TRBJ2-1|.
CASSFPVPRGSYNEQFF
TGTGCCAGCAGTTTTCCAGTACCCCGGGGGTCCTACAATGAGCAGTTCTTC
>.|TRBV28|TRBJ2-7|.
CASKSGPFAYYEQYF
TGTGCCAGCAAATCAGGACCCTTCGCATACTACGAGCAGTACTTC
>TRBD1|TRBV5-1|TRBJ2-3|.
CASSLATGADTQYF
TGCGCCAGCAGCTTGGCGACAGGGGCAGATACGCAGTATTTT
>.|TRBV7-2|TRBJ2-3|.
CASSSVPGTDTQYF
TGTGCCAGCAGCTCCGTGCCAGGGACAGATACGCAGTATTTT
>.|TRBV28|TRBJ1-5|.
CASSFNSNQPQHF
TGTGCCAGCAGTTTCAATAGCAATCAGCCCCAGCATTTT
>TRBD2|TRBV4-1|TRBJ2-1|.
CASSPKKEPSGRALNEQFF
TGCGCCAGCAGCCCCAAGAAGGAGCCTAGCGGGAGGGCCCTAAATGAGCAGTTCTTC
>TRBD1|TRBV10-1|TRBJ2-3|.
CATSSWDRGTDTQYF
TGCGCCACCAGTTCATGGGACAGGGGCACAGATACGCAGTATTTT
>.|TRBV7-9|TRBJ1-1|.
CASSAGGNTEAFF
TGTGCCAGCAGCGCCGGGGGGAACACTGAAGCTTTCTTT
>.|TRBV7-9|TRBJ2-5|.
CANSFTGYETQYF
TGTGCCAACAGCTTCACAGGGTACGAGACCCAGTACTTC
>TRBD2|TRBV5-5|TRBJ2-7|.
CASMPSGGGSSYEQYF
TGTGCCAGCATGCCTTCGGGTGGCGGGAGCTCCTACGAGCAGTACTTC
>.|TRBV7-6|TRBJ2-7|.
CASSSAPHSAYEQYF
TGTGCCAGCAGCTCTGCGCCCCATTCTGCCTACGAGCAGTACTTC
>.|TRBV28|TRBJ1-1|.
CASSLLASGTRTEAFF
TGTGCCAGCAGTTTACTCGCCTCCGGGACCCGAACTGAAGCTTTCTTT
>.|TRBV15|TRBJ2-5|.
CATSRARETQYF
TGTGCCACCAGCAGAGCACGTGAGACCCAGTACTTC
>.|TRBV6-1|TRBJ1-4|.
CASSPRAGGGEKLFF
TGTGCCAGCAGCCCGCGGGCGGGGGGAGGTGAAAAACTGTTTTTT
>TRBD1|TRBV5-1|TRBJ1-2|.
CASSVGTVYGYTF
TGCGCCAGCAGCGTAGGGACAGTATATGGCTACACCTTC
>TRBD2|TRBV10-3|TRBJ2-1|.
CAITPLAGVSNEQFF
TGTGCCATCACCCCCCTAGCGGGAGTGAGTAATGAGCAGTTCTTC
>TRBD1|TRBV28|TRBJ2-5|once
CASSSLRDRGQGETQYF
TGTGCCAGCAGTTCCTTACGGGACAGGGGGCAGGGGGAGACCCAGTACTTC
>TRBD2|TRBV10-2|TRBJ2-3|.
CASSDPGLAESTDTQYF
TGCGCCAGCAGTGACCCAGGACTAGCGGAGAGCACAGATACGCAGTATTTT
>.|TRBV7-8|TRBJ1-5|.
CASSLTIDQPQHF
TGTGCCAGCAGCTTAACAATCGATCAGCCCCAGCATTTT
>.|TRBV5-8|TRBJ2-1|.
CASSLIKPTRSPFYEQFF
TGTGCCAGCAGCTTGATAAAGCCCACGAGAAGCCCTTTCTATGAGCAGTTCTTC
>.|TRBV11-2|TRBJ1-3|.
CASSSFSSPRGGNTIYF
TGTGCCAGCAGCTCCTTCTCGTCCCCCCGAGGAGGAAACACCATATATTTT
>.|TRBV19|TRBJ2-3|.
CASSIGVVGGTDTQYF
TGTGCCAGTAGTATAGGCGTCGTCGGGGGCACAGATACGCAGTATTTT
>TRBD1|TRBV7-6|TRBJ2-5|.
CASSRQGSGQETQYF
TGTGCCAGCAGCCGACAGGGCTCCGGACAAGAGACCCAGTACTTC
>.|TRBV10-1|TRBJ2-1|.
CASSESPGVAVQFF
TGCGCCAGCAGTGAGTCCCCTGGGGTGGCGGTGCAGTTCTTC
>TRBD2|TRBV7-8|TRBJ2-7|.
CASSLGGLDSYEQYF
TGTGCCAGCAGCTTAGGGGGACTAGACTCCTACGAGCAGTACTTC
>TRBD2|TRBV10-1|TRBJ2-1|once
CASSERLAGAADEQFF
TGCGCCAGCAGTGAGAGACTAGCGGGAGCCGCGGATGAGCAGTTCTTC
>.|TRBV10-3|TRBJ1-3|.
CAISGDRVGNTIYF
TGTGCCATCAGTGGCGACAGAGTTGGAAACACCATATATTTT
>.|TRBV7-2|TRBJ1-5|.
CASSSTGTYSQPQHF
TGTGCCAGCAGCTCTACCGGGACATACAGTCAGCCCCAGCATTTT
>.|TRBV28|TRBJ2-7|.
CASSLRRTIIYEQYF
TGTGCCAGCAGTTTACGTCGGACGATTATATACGAGCAGTACTTC
>TRBD1|TRBV2|TRBJ1-5|.
CASSPGTGNQPQHF
TGTGCCAGCAGTCCCGGGACAGGGAACCAGCCCCAGCATTTT
>TRBD1|TRBV5-8|TRBJ2-7|.
CASSRDSPEQYF
TGTGCCAGCAGTAGGGACAGTCCCGAGCAGTACTTC
>TRBD1|TRBV19|TRBJ2-2|.
CASARTGTNTGELFF
TGTGCCAGTGCCAGGACAGGGACTAACACCGGGGAGCTGTTTTTT
>.|TRBV2|TRBJ2-1|once
CASRAGRDNEQFF
TGTGCCAGCAGGGCAGGTCGCGACAATGAGCAGTTCTTC
>.|TRBV5-6|TRBJ2-7|once
CASSLANWGAQSYEQYF
TGTGCCAGCAGCTTGGCTAACTGGGGGGCTCAAAGCTACGAGCAGTACTTC
>.|TRBV9|TRBJ2-1|once
CASSVVYSDEQFF
TGTGCCAGCAGCGTAGTGTATAGCGATGAGCAGTTCTTC
>.|TRBV5-1|TRBJ1-1|.
CASSLELNTEAFF
TGCGCCAGCAGCTTGGAGCTGAACACTGAAGCTTTCTTT
>.|TRBV7-2|TRBJ2-1|.
CASSRRVNEQFF
TGTGCCAGCAGCCGCCGGGTGAATGAGCAGTTCTTC
>.|TRBV18|TRBJ2-1|.
CASSLLTGEYNEQFF
TGTGCCAGCTCACTCCTCACGGGAGAGTATAATGAGCAGTTCTTC
>.|TRBV18|TRBJ2-3|.
CASSPVTGRADTQYF
TGTGCCAGCTCACCGGTCACGGGAAGGGCAGATACGCAGTATTTT